The present TCR beta chain was sequenced within a study of blood T cells in healthy people across ages. Healthy Caucasian individuals from Russia aged about 6 to 90 served as donors. Through a sample-barcoded 5' primer and a J-beta primer mix, a second PCR was run for about 7 to 12 cycles. MiXCR, applied by TCRdb to the 5' RACE reads, yields one record per CDR3 protein. The sample contains over 450,000 distinct CDR3 sequences, 24% of which appear only once. In the case of this clonotype: The junction and the germline gene differ at one end; a read error may be behind it.

This CDR3 has 15 residues. Germline CDR1 is MNHEY and CDR2 is SVGAGI. These data also formed part of another study, on T cells of mothers and their children. As reported in that work: The second PCR used the M1S primer, and this primer added sample barcodes and 2-4 random nucleotides. From each mother came over 8.5 million TCR beta CDR3 reads, and from each child came 2.5 million to 3.5 million.

J is TRBJ2-4 and V is TRBV6-5; weak D call: TRBD1 (5 bases). The TCR originated in a boy between 10 and 17 years old in good health. Source material: blood. The CDR3 nucleotides are TGTGCCTGCAGTTACTCTGGGGCAGCCAAAAACATTCAGTACTTC. It codes for CACSYSGAAKNIQYF.